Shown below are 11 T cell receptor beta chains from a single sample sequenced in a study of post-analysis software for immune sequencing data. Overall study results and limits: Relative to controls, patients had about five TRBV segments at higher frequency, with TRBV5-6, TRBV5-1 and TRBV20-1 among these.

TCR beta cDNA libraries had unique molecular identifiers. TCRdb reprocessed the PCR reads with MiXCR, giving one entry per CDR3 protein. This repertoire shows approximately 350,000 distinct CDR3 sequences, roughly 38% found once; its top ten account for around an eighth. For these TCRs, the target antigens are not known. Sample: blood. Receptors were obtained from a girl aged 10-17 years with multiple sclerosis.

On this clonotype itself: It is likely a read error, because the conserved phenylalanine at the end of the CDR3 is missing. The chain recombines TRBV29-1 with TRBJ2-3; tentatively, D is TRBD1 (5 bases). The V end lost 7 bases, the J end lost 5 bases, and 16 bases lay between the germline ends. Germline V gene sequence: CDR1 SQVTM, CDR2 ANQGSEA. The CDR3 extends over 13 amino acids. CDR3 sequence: CSADRQGLDTQYS. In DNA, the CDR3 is TGCAGCGCCGACCGTCAGGGTTTAGATACGCAGTATTCT.

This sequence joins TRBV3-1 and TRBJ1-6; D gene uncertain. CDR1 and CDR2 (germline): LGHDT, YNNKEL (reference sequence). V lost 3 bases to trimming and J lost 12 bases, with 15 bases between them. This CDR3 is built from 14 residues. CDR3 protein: CASSQTSGEGPLHF. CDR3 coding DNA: TGTGCCAGCAGCCAGACGTCCGGCGAAGGACCCCTCCACTTT.

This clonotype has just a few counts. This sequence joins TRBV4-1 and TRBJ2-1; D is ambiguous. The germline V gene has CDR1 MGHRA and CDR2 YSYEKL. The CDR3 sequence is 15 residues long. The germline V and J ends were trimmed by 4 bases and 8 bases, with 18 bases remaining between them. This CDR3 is CASSLKEDPSDEQFF. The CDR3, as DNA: TGCGCCAGCAGCCTTAAAGAGGACCCATCGGATGAGCAGTTCTTC.

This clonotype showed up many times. The CDR3 nucleotides read TGCGCCAGCAGCCCATCCGGCCTTAGGGGCACCGGGGAGCTGTTTTTT. It translates to CASSPSGLRGTGELFF. The chain recombines TRBV4-1 with TRBJ2-2; a weak D match, TRBD1 (5 bases). Germline CDR1 and CDR2: MGHRA and YSYEKL. Trimming left V 4 bases short and J 4 bases short, with 16 bases between. This CDR3 has 16 amino acids.

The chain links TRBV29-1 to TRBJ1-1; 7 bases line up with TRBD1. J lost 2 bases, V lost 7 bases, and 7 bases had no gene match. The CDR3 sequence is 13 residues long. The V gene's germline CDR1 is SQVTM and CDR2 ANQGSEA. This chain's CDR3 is CSGQWDRNTEAFF. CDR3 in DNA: TGCAGCGGGCAGTGGGACAGAAACACTGAAGCTTTCTTT.

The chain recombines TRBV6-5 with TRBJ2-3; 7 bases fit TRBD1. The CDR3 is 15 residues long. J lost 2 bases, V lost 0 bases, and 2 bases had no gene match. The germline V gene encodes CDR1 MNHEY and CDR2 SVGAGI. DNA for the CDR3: TGTGCCAGCAGTTACTCCGGGACAGCCACAGATACGCAGTATTTT. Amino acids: CASSYSGTATDTQYF.

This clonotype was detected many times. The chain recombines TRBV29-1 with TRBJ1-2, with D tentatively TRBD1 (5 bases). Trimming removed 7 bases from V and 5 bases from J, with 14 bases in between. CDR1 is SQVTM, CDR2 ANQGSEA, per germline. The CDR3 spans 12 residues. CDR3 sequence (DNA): TGCAGCGCATCGGGGCAGCTATATGGCTACACCTTC. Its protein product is CSASGQLYGYTF.

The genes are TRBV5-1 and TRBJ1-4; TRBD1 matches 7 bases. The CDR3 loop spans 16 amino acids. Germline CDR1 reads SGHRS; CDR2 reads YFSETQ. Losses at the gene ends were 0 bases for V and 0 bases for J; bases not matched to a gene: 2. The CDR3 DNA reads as TGCGCCAGCAGCTTGGCGGGACAGACAACTAATGAAAAACTGTTTTTT. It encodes CASSLAGQTTNEKLFF.

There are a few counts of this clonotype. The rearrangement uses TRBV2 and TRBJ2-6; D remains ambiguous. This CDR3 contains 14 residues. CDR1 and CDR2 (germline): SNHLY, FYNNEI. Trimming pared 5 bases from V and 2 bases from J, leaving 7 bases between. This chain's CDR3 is CASSPSAGANVLTF. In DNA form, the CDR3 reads TGTGCCAGCAGTCCCTCGGCTGGGGCCAACGTCCTGACTTTC.

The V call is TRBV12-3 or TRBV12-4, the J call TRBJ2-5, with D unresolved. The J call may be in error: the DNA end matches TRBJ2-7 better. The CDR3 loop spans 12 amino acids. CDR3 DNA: TGTGCCAGCGCCGGTGTGGGGTACGAGCAGTACTTC. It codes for CASAGVGYEQYF.

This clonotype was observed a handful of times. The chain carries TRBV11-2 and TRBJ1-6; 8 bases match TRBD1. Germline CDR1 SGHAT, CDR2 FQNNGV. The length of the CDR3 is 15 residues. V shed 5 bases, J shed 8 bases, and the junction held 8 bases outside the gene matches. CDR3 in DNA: TGTGCCAGCAGCCCGAGGACAGGGACGGATTCACCCCTCCACTTT. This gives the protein CASSPRTGTDSPLHF.